The source of this TCR beta chain is a study of shared clonotypes between healthy human individuals. Clones were sequenced by immunoSEQ multiplex PCR, and TCRdb holds only the in-frame ones, with some missing. The sample holds over 400,000 clones, approximately 95% seen once. CDR3 length: 15 amino acids. In germline, CDR1 is MNHNY, CDR2 SVGAGI (reference sequence). Trimming left V 0 bases short and J 7 bases short, with 15 bases between. Sequenced sample: naive CD4+ T cells sorted from blood. The subset here: CD45RA+ positively selected. The V gene is TRBV6-6, the J gene TRBJ1-2, with TRBD1 as a possible D gene (6 bases). The sequence came from a woman aged 25 to 39 in good health. CDR3 region: CASSYSIQGRGGYTF. The CDR3 nucleotides read TGTGCCAGCAGTTACTCGATTCAGGGGAGAGGTGGCTACACCTTC.